Below are 15 T cell receptor beta chains sequenced from a single sample in a study of OX40 agonist ivuxolimab in advanced cancers. Repertoires were generated with immunoSEQ multiplex PCR, while TCRdb's copy carries only in-frame clones and drops some. The sample lists tens of thousands of clones; about nine tenths were seen once. Sequenced here: CD4+ or CD8+ T cells sorted from blood, sampled in a trial of the OX40 agonist ivuxolimab. The receptors stem from an adult with an advanced solid tumor such as melanoma, head and neck, liver or kidney cancer.

This chain links TRBV18 with TRBJ1-4; TRBD1 matches 9 bases. Germline CDR1 KGHSH, CDR2 LQKENI. The CDR3 runs 15 residues. After removal of 3 bases from V and 7 bases from J, the junction contained 6 bases not matched to a gene. CDR3 amino acids: CASSPREQGAEKLFF. The CDR3 DNA follows: TGTGCCAGCTCACCGAGGGAACAGGGGGCTGAAAAACTGTTTTTT.

The chain recombines TRBV4-1 with TRBJ2-2; the match to TRBD1 covers 10 bases. The CDR3 sequence is 16 residues long. Germline assignment: CDR1 MGHRA and CDR2 YSYEKL. V lost 6 bases, J lost 5 bases, and 9 bases stayed unmatched. The CDR3 protein is CASRLRDRGGTGELFF. For the CDR3, the DNA is TGCGCCAGCAGGCTCCGGGACAGGGGAGGGACCGGGGAGCTGTTTTTT.

The table lists this clone with a few counts. The gene calls are TRBV28 and TRBJ2-3, with 12 bases identical to TRBD2. From germline, CDR1 is MDHEN and CDR2 SYDVKM. With V trimmed by 5 bases and J by 6 bases, 6 bases remained unmatched. The CDR3 length is 15 residues. The CDR3 region has the DNA TGTGCCAGCAGTACTAGCGGGGGGCTGTATGATACGCAGTATTTT. Its protein product is CASSTSGGLYDTQYF.

V usage is TRBV28 and J usage is TRBJ2-2; D may be TRBD1 (5 bases). The CDR3 contains 16 residues. CDR1 MDHEN and CDR2 SYDVKM come from the germline V gene. Trimming left V 0 bases short and J 2 bases short, with 10 bases between. The chain's CDR3 is CASSLWQGLNTGELFF. The CDR3, as DNA: TGTGCCAGCAGTTTATGGCAGGGCCTAAACACCGGGGAGCTGTTTTTT.

This chain joins TRBV4-2 and TRBJ2-3; D is unresolved. The germline V and J ends were trimmed by 1 base and 3 bases, with 8 bases remaining between them. CDR1 is LGHNA, CDR2 YNFKEQ, per germline. This CDR3 comprises 14 residues. The CDR3 DNA follows: TGTGCCAGCAGCCAAGGAGGTAATACAGATACGCAGTATTTT. Amino acid sequence: CASSQGGNTDTQYF.

V usage is TRBV5-4 and J usage is TRBJ2-3; perhaps TRBD2 as D (6 bases). Germline V gives CDR1 SGHNT, CDR2 YYREEE (reference sequence). The CDR3 is 16 amino acids. V shed 4 bases and J shed 1 base, with 16 bases lying between them. CDR3 loop: CASSLSGRWGTDTQYF. DNA for the CDR3: TGTGCCAGCAGCCTAAGCGGGCGATGGGGCACAGATACGCAGTATTTT.

The chain couples TRBV4-1 to TRBJ1-2; 7 bases are shared with TRBD1. The V gene end was trimmed by 3 bases and the J gene end by 1 base; junction bases not matched to a gene: 5. The CDR3 consists of 15 residues. The germline CDR1 and CDR2 sequences are MGHRA and YSYEKL. DNA for the CDR3: TGCGCCAGCAGCCAGGTGGGACAGCTTAACTATGGCTACACCTTC. This translates into CASSQVGQLNYGYTF.

Only one count was recorded for this clone. The V gene is TRBV7-3, the J gene TRBJ2-7; weak D call: TRBD2 (5 bases). The CDR3 covers 13 residues. Between the trimmed V and J ends, which lost 5 bases and 3 bases, there was a span of 11 bases. In germline, CDR1 is SGHTA, CDR2 FQGTGA. The CDR3 here is CASSHYEGYEQYF. The CDR3 region has the DNA TGTGCCAGCAGCCACTACGAGGGCTACGAGCAGTACTTC.

The chain couples TRBV15 to TRBJ1-2; D unresolved. Germline lookup yields CDR1 LNHNV and CDR2 YYDKDF (reference sequence). The CDR3 is 14 residues long. The germline V and J ends were trimmed by 0 bases and 3 bases, with 8 bases remaining between them. CDR3 coding DNA: TGTGCCACCAGCAGAGAATACGGGGACTATGGCTACACCTTC. Residues: CATSREYGDYGYTF.

The chain is built from TRBV6-6 and TRBJ1-2; unclear D gene. The V gene lost 8 bases and the J gene lost 2 bases, with 12 bases spanning the gap. The CDR3 consists of 13 residues. Looked up from germline, CDR1 is MNHNY and CDR2 is SVGAGI (reference sequence). CDR3 sequence reads: CASGPGRNYGYTF. Here the CDR3 DNA reads TGTGCCAGCGGCCCAGGCCGAAACTATGGCTACACCTTC.

This clone was counted a single time. The CDR3, as DNA: TGTGCCAGCAGTTACTCGATGGGGGTGTTTAATTCACCCCTCCACTTT. This sequence encodes CASSYSMGVFNSPLHF. This chain links TRBV6-5 with TRBJ1-6, with D possibly TRBD1 on 5 matching bases. The germline CDR1 and CDR2 sequences are MNHEY and SVGAGI. The CDR3 runs 16 residues. With 0 bases removed from V and 6 bases from J, the gap between germline ends came to 12 bases.

The rearrangement uses TRBV27 and TRBJ2-2, with D maybe TRBD2 (6 bases). The CDR3 is made up of 16 amino acids. Trimming took 2 bases from V and 7 from J, leaving 17 bases between them. The germline CDR1 and CDR2 sequences are MNHEY and SMNVEV (reference sequence). The DNA for the CDR3 is TGTGCCAGCAGTTTAGGGTACCGGGGGTGGATCGGGGAGCTGTTTTTT. This sequence encodes CASSLGYRGWIGELFF.

This chain connects TRBV18 to TRBJ2-1; no clear D gene. The CDR3 contains 15 residues. Germline V CDR1 and CDR2: KGHSH, LQKENI. Trimming took 3 bases from V and 3 from J, leaving 12 bases between them. The CDR3 protein is CASSPTSSDYNEQFF. The CDR3 DNA reads as TGTGCCAGCTCACCTACTTCCAGCGACTACAATGAGCAGTTCTTC.

The chain links TRBV29-1 to TRBJ1-2, with D possibly being TRBD1 (5 bases). Germline CDR1 and CDR2: SQVTM and ANQGSEA. This CDR3 has 13 residues. Trimming removed 6 bases at V and 4 bases at J, with 15 bases between. The CDR3 protein is CSVPIWGGYGYTF. The CDR3 coding sequence is TGCAGCGTGCCTATATGGGGGGGCTATGGCTACACCTTC.

This chain uses TRBV9 with TRBJ2-7; 7 bases map to TRBD2. Germline V lookup: CDR1 SGDLS, CDR2 YYNGEE. The junction had 6 bases not matched to a gene; V was cut back by 0 bases and J by 0 bases. The CDR3 has 16 residues. As DNA, the CDR3 is TGTGCCAGCAGCGTAGCAGCTGGCGGGAGCTCCTACGAGCAGTACTTC. It is translated as CASSVAAGGSSYEQYF.